These 18 T cell receptor beta chains share one sample of origin, sequenced in a study of cytomegalovirus exposure and HLA in healthy donors. Repertoires were generated with immunoSEQ multiplex PCR, while TCRdb's copy carries only in-frame clones and drops some. The sample lists tens of thousands of clones; about 92% were seen once. Sequencing was carried out using PBMCs. The source is a man between 18 and 35 years old in good health and CMV-seronegative.

The chain recombines TRBV6-6 with TRBJ2-1, with 14 bases fitting TRBD2. CDR3 length: 16 residues. Trimming at V came to 2 bases and at J to 5 bases, leaving 2 bases not matched to a gene. Germline V gene sequence: CDR1 MNHNY, CDR2 SVGAGI (reference sequence). The CDR3 DNA follows: TGTGCCAGCAGTTACGCGACTAGCGGGAGGGACAATGAGCAGTTCTTC. It translates to CASSYATSGRDNEQFF.

The chain recombines TRBV27 with TRBJ2-1; TRBD2 agrees at 9 bases. After removal of 4 bases from V and 8 bases from J, the junction contained 15 bases not matched to a gene. The V gene's germline CDR1 is MNHEY and CDR2 SMNVEV (reference sequence). The CDR3 extends over 17 amino acids. The CDR3 spells CASSSPLAGLFRHEQFF. The CDR3 nucleotides are TGTGCCAGCAGTTCCCCTCTAGCGGGACTGTTTAGGCATGAGCAGTTCTTC.

This sequence joins TRBV7-6 and TRBJ2-3; D is unresolved. The CDR3 length is 15 residues. V was trimmed by 0 bases and J by 2 bases, leaving 9 bases between them. Germline V gives CDR1 SGHVS, CDR2 FNYEAQ. CDR3 nucleotides: TGTGCCAGCAGCTTAGCACTCCAGGACACAGATACGCAGTATTTT. Its protein product is CASSLALQDTDTQYF.

The chain joins TRBV10-3 to TRBJ2-3, with 13 positions matching TRBD2. J gave up 2 bases and V 10 bases, and 6 bases lay outside the gene matches. The CDR3 extends over 15 amino acids. Germline V gene data show CDR1 as ENHRY and CDR2 as SYGVKD. Here the CDR3 DNA reads TGTGCCACCAGACTAGCGGGAGGAATCACAGATACGCAGTATTTT. Its translation: CATRLAGGITDTQYF.

This chain joins TRBV28 and TRBJ2-7; D remains unclear. V was trimmed by 5 bases and J by 4 bases, leaving 6 bases between them. Germline V lookup: CDR1 MDHEN, CDR2 SYDVKM. The CDR3 is made up of 11 amino acids. CDR3 DNA: TGTGCCAGCAGTGGCAGGTACGAGCAGTACTTC. Protein product: CASSGRYEQYF. Looking up the rest from reference TRBV28 and TRBJ2-7 gives the full variable domain: DVKVTQSSRYLVKRTGEKVFLECVQDMDHENMFWYRQDPGLGLRLIYFSYDVKMKEKGDIPEGYSVSREKKERFSLILESASTNQTSMYLCASSGRYEQYFGPGTRLTVT.

J is TRBJ2-1 and V is TRBV9; weak D call: TRBD1 (6 bases). Looked up from germline, CDR1 is SGDLS and CDR2 is YYNGEE. The V gene lost 1 base and the J gene lost 5 bases, with 10 bases spanning the gap. This CDR3 has 14 residues. CDR3 loop: CASSVTQGNNEQFF. DNA of the CDR3: TGTGCCAGCAGCGTAACCCAGGGGAACAATGAGCAGTTCTTC.

The chain carries TRBV11-2 and TRBJ2-7, with 12 bases fitting TRBD2. CDR1 SGHAT and CDR2 FQNNGV come from the germline V gene. Trimming removed 0 bases from V and 6 bases from J; junction bases left unmatched: 12. This CDR3 comprises 18 residues. The CDR3 DNA sequence: TGTGCCAGCAGCTTAGATCGGCTAGCGGGAGGGGGGTCTCTCGAGCAGTACTTC. Its translation is CASSLDRLAGGGSLEQYF.

The chain couples TRBV6-1 to TRBJ1-4; 9 bases align to TRBD1. The V gene's germline CDR1 is MNHNS and CDR2 SASEGT. With 5 bases clipped from V and 16 bases from J, the junction kept 11 bases outside the gene matches. CDR3 length: 13 residues. The CDR3 DNA follows: TGTGCCAGCAGTCAAAACAGGGGGCTGGAATGGTTTTTT. As protein: CASSQNRGLEWFF.

V gene TRBV7-2 combines with J gene TRBJ2-1, with 11 positions matching TRBD2. CDR1 SGHTA and CDR2 FQGNSA come from the germline V gene. Trimming took 0 bases from V and 7 from J; bases not matched to a gene: 8. The CDR3 extends over 17 amino acids. This CDR3 is CASSLALAGGVGNEQFF. CDR3 nucleotides: TGTGCCAGCAGCTTAGCGTTAGCGGGAGGGGTGGGGAATGAGCAGTTCTTC.

This chain connects TRBV9 to TRBJ2-5; the match to TRBD2 covers 8 bases. The CDR3 is made up of 15 amino acids. V shed 3 bases, J shed 4 bases, and the junction held 8 bases outside the gene matches. In germline, CDR1 is SGDLS, CDR2 YYNGEE. This CDR3 is CASSGGSGTGETQYF. CDR3 nucleotide sequence: TGTGCCAGCAGCGGTGGTAGCGGGACGGGAGAGACCCAGTACTTC.

In its sample, this clone was seen a few times. The genes are TRBV4-1 and TRBJ1-1, with a possible D match to TRBD1 (6 bases). Trimming removed 6 bases at V and 3 bases at J, with 8 bases between. This CDR3 contains 12 residues. In germline, CDR1 is MGHRA, CDR2 YSYEKL. This chain's CDR3 is CASRQGDTEAFF. CDR3 in DNA: TGCGCCAGCAGACAGGGAGACACTGAAGCTTTCTTT.

This rearrangement joins TRBV21-1 to TRBJ2-5; the table's D gene call, TRBD1, was not cross checked with the DNA. TRBV21-1 is a documented pseudogene. There are 16 residues in the CDR3. In nucleotides, the CDR3 is TGTGCCAGCAGCAAAGCCGGGACAGGGGGCTATGAGACCCAGTACTTC. It yields the protein CASSKAGTGGYETQYF.

This chain joins TRBV5-1 and TRBJ1-4; tentative D call: TRBD1 (5 bases). This CDR3 spans 9 amino acids. From germline, CDR1 is SGHRS and CDR2 YFSETQ. The ends were cut back, 7 bases at V and 10 bases at J, with 5 bases in the middle. The CDR3 sequence is CASDRKLFF. In DNA, the CDR3 is TGCGCCAGCGACAGAAAACTGTTTTTT.

V and J are TRBV19 and TRBJ2-2; the D is unclear. V was clipped by 3 bases and J by 1 base, with 6 bases between them. The germline gives CDR1 LNHDA, CDR2 SQIVND (reference sequence). This CDR3 region has 14 residues. The CDR3 loop reads CASSISQNTGELFF. CDR3 in DNA: TGTGCCAGTAGTATTAGTCAGAACACCGGGGAGCTGTTTTTT.

This clone occurred once. This rearrangement joins TRBV2 to TRBJ1-5; 8 bases map to TRBD1. The CDR3 extends over 17 amino acids. Germline-derived CDR1 and CDR2 are SNHLY and FYNNEI. Germline trimming cut 4 bases from V and 11 bases from J; bases unmatched to any gene: 19. DNA for the CDR3: TGTGCCAGCAGTGGTTTGGGACAGGACAGACATTCGACGGCCCAGCATTTT. This gives the protein CASSGLGQDRHSTAQHF. The whole variable domain, filled in from reference TRBV2 and TRBJ1-5, reads EPEVTQTPSHQVTQMGQEVILRCVPISNHLYFYWYRQILGQKVEFLVSFYNNEISEKSEIFDDQFSVERPDGSNFTLKIRSTKLEDSAMYFCASSGLGQDRHSTAQHFGDGTRLSIL.

This clone came up once. CDR3 in amino acids: CASSITGLRDQAGYTTQYF. In DNA, the CDR3 is TGTGCCAGCAGTATAACGGGACTAAGGGACCAGGCAGGATATACGACGCAGTATTTT. The rearrangement joins TRBV28 to TRBJ2-3, with TRBD2 identical over 7 bases. The trim removed 5 bases at V and 9 bases at J, leaving 26 bases unmatched. There are 19 residues in the CDR3. Germline V lookup: CDR1 MDHEN, CDR2 SYDVKM.

The chain uses TRBV5-4 and TRBJ2-5, with TRBD2 matching 16 bases. The CDR3 covers 17 residues. With 4 bases clipped from V and 5 bases from J, the junction kept 8 bases outside the gene matches. Germline CDR1 is SGHNT and CDR2 is YYREEE (reference sequence). This CDR3 reads CASSTAGLAGGPETQYF. The CDR3 coding sequence is TGTGCCAGCAGCACAGCGGGACTAGCGGGAGGGCCTGAGACCCAGTACTTC.

The V call is TRBV7-8, the J call TRBJ2-1; perhaps TRBD2 as D (6 bases). Germline CDR1 and CDR2: SGHVS and FQNEAQ. The V and J ends lost 3 bases and 10 bases respectively, with 19 bases between them. The CDR3 spans 15 residues. CDR3 amino acids: CASSFSPGLRDEQFF. Here the CDR3 DNA reads TGTGCCAGCAGCTTCTCTCCCGGACTACGTGACGAGCAGTTCTTC. Full variable domain (outside the CDR3, taken from reference TRBV7-8 and TRBJ2-1): GAGVSQSPRYKVAKRGQDVALRCDPISGHVSLFWYQQALGQGPEFLTYFQNEAQLDKSGLPSDRFFAERPEGSVSTLKIQRTQQEDSAVYLCASSFSPGLRDEQFFGPGTRLTVL.